The 14 T cell receptor beta chains below come from one sample, sequenced in a study of cytomegalovirus exposure and HLA in healthy donors. The PCR contained 60 Vbeta and 13 Jbeta primers. TCRdb's table, derived via immunoSEQ multiplex PCR, lists solely in-frame clones and lacks some. The data hold 120,000 or so clones, with around 72% observed a single time. Sequenced material: PBMCs. The receptors here all came from a middle-aged woman in good health and CMV-seropositive.

The chain uses TRBV25-1 and TRBJ1-6; perhaps TRBD1 as D (6 bases). V was pared by 3 bases and J by 10 bases, with 19 bases between. The CDR3 consists of 16 residues. The V gene's germline CDR1 is MGHDK and CDR2 SYGVNS. This CDR3 is CASSDRPPGHPSPLHF. CDR3 DNA: TGTGCCAGCAGTGACCGGCCGCCGGGACACCCATCACCCCTCCACTTT. Drawing the rest from reference TRBV25-1 and TRBJ1-6, the complete variable domain is EADIYQTPRYLVIGTGKKITLECSQTMGHDKMYWYQQDPGMELHLIHYSYGVNSTEKGDLSSESTVSRIRTEHFPLTLESARPSHTSQYLCASSDRPPGHPSPLHFGNGTRLTVT.

The genes are TRBV19 and TRBJ1-2, with 7 positions matching TRBD1. The CDR3 sequence is 14 residues long. CDR1 is LNHDA, CDR2 SQIVND, per germline (reference sequence). Trimming took 6 bases from V and 4 from J; bases not matched to a gene: 8. CDR3 nucleotides: TGTGCCAGTAGCCCAACGGGGACAGCCTATGGCTACACCTTC. This codes for CASSPTGTAYGYTF.

The chain uses TRBV10-2 and TRBJ2-7; 7 bases match TRBD1. CDR1 is WSHSY, CDR2 SAAADI, per germline. The CDR3 covers 13 residues. V shed 6 bases, J shed 3 bases, and the junction held 5 bases outside the gene matches. This CDR3 is CASRFRQGYEQYF. CDR3 nucleotide sequence: TGCGCCAGCAGATTTCGACAGGGCTACGAGCAGTACTTC.

The rearrangement links TRBV5-6 to TRBJ1-6; 7 bases map to TRBD1. Germline trimming cut 3 bases from V and 13 bases from J; bases unmatched to any gene: 7. CDR3 length: 13 amino acids. Germline CDR1 reads SGHDT; CDR2 reads YYEEEE. CDR3 nucleotides: TGTGCCAGCAGCTCGACAGGGTTAGCGCCCCTCCACTTT. Amino acids: CASSSTGLAPLHF. The full variable domain, in which reference TRBV5-6 and TRBJ1-6 provide the parts outside the CDR3, is DAGVTQSPTHLIKTRGQQVTLRCSPKSGHDTVSWYQQALGQGPQFIFQYYEEEERQRGNFPDRFSGHQFPNYSSELNVNALLLGDSALYLCASSSTGLAPLHFGNGTRLTVT.

The J gene is TRBJ2-5, the V gene TRBV15; D may be TRBD1 (5 bases). Germline loops: CDR1 LNHNV, CDR2 YYDKDF (reference sequence). The V end lost 7 bases, the J end lost 5 bases, and 14 bases lay between the germline ends. The CDR3 is 13 amino acids. The CDR3 is CATTTGSRETQYF. The CDR3 bases are TGTGCCACCACTACAGGTTCTCGTGAGACCCAGTACTTC.

V usage is TRBV7-2 and J usage is TRBJ2-1; D might be TRBD1 (6 bases). Germline CDR1 is SGHTA and CDR2 is FQGNSA. The V end lost 4 bases, the J end lost 0 bases, and 10 bases lay between the germline ends. The CDR3 covers 15 residues. The CDR3 loop is CASSYDRSSYNEQFF. CDR3 in DNA: TGTGCCAGCAGCTACGACAGGAGCTCCTACAATGAGCAGTTCTTC.

The chain is built from TRBV12-5 and TRBJ2-5, with 9 bases lining up with TRBD1. This CDR3 spans 15 amino acids. Germline CDR1 and CDR2: LGHNT and FRNRAP. The ends lost 6 bases at V and 5 bases at J; junction bases unmatched: 10. CDR3 in DNA: TGTGCTAGTGGAAGTTGGACAGGGGTCGTGGAGACCCAGTACTTC. Translation gives CASGSWTGVVETQYF.

This chain joins TRBV7-9 and TRBJ1-1; D might be TRBD1 (6 bases). The V end was cut by 3 bases, the J end by 0 bases, with 14 bases between. This CDR3 spans 16 amino acids. Germline V gene lookup returns CDR1 SEHNR and CDR2 FQNEAQ (reference sequence). The CDR3 region is CASSFRDRIMNTEAFF. CDR3 nucleotides: TGTGCCAGCAGCTTTCGCGACAGGATTATGAACACTGAAGCTTTCTTT.

The genes are TRBV5-1 and TRBJ2-7; 9 bases are shared with TRBD2. The germline CDR1 and CDR2 sequences are SGHRS and YFSETQ. J was trimmed by 2 bases and V by 6 bases; bases with no gene match: 12. The CDR3 totals 16 residues. CDR3 DNA: TGCGCCAGCACAGAATCTTTAGCGGGGGCCGCCTACGAGCAGTACTTC. Its protein is CASTESLAGAAYEQYF.

The V gene is TRBV29-1, the J gene TRBJ1-2; 7 nucleotides match TRBD1. This CDR3 is built from 14 residues. V lost 1 base to trimming and J lost 0 bases; unmatched junction nucleotides: 2. CDR1 is SQVTM, CDR2 ANQGSEA, per germline. CDR3 sequence (DNA): TGCAGCGTTGAAGTTAGGGGGCCTAACTATGGCTACACCTTC. Amino acid sequence: CSVEVRGPNYGYTF.

This chain uses TRBV6-1 with TRBJ1-6; D gene unclear. Germline V gene lookup returns CDR1 MNHNS and CDR2 SASEGT. Deletions cut 3 bases from V and 3 bases from J, with 9 bases between. The CDR3 covers 15 residues. CDR3: CASSERHSYNSPLHF. In nucleotides, the CDR3 is TGTGCCAGCAGTGAGCGACATAGCTATAATTCACCCCTCCACTTT.

This clone was counted a single time. The chain links TRBV6-1 to TRBJ1-2, with TRBD1 identical over 9 bases. Germline V gene data show CDR1 as MNHNS and CDR2 as SASEGT. J gave up 8 bases and V 5 bases, and 9 bases lay outside the gene matches. The CDR3 spans 14 residues. This chain's CDR3 is CASSHRDRAVGYTF. In DNA, the CDR3 is TGTGCCAGCAGTCACCGGGACAGGGCTGTAGGCTACACCTTC.

The chain combines TRBV4-3 with TRBJ2-2, with D possibly being TRBD1 (6 bases). The ends were cut back, 2 bases at V and 6 bases at J, with 13 bases in the middle. Germline-derived CDR1 and CDR2 are LGHNA and YSLEER. The CDR3 is 15 residues long. This CDR3 reads CASSQIYTGPGELFF. CDR3 in DNA: TGCGCCAGCAGCCAAATTTATACAGGGCCCGGGGAGCTGTTTTTT.

This sequence joins TRBV10-3 and TRBJ1-1; weak D call: TRBD1 (5 bases). This CDR3 is built from 17 residues. Deletions cut 0 bases from V and 0 bases from J, with 14 bases between. Germline CDR1 reads ENHRY; CDR2 reads SYGVKD. The CDR3 protein is CAISESDSRPMNTEAFF. CDR3 DNA sequence: TGTGCCATCAGTGAGTCTGACAGCCGTCCGATGAACACTGAAGCTTTCTTT.